These 11 T cell receptor beta chains were all obtained from the same sample, sequenced in a study of blood T cell repertoires in COVID-19. Profiling relied on immunoSEQ multiplex PCR, and the TCRdb table lists in-frame clones only, not all of them. The sample has more than 75,000 clones; approximately 88% are singletons. The sequenced material came from peripheral blood. These TCRs come from a man aged 50 to 59 with COVID-19, enrolled during active disease.

The CDR3 DNA sequence: TGTGCCTGGAGTGTACTCCGTAGCAATCAGCCCCAGCATTTT. This gives the protein CAWSVLRSNQPQHF. The chain combines TRBV30 with TRBJ1-5; D not resolved. V lost 0 bases and J lost 0, with 6 bases in between. Per germline, CDR1 GTSNPN and CDR2 SVGIG (reference sequence). There are 14 residues in the CDR3.

The rearrangement links TRBV6-4 to TRBJ2-6; D gene ambiguous. The V gene lost 3 bases and the J gene lost 1 base, with 4 bases spanning the gap. This CDR3 is built from 14 residues. CDR1 and CDR2 (germline): MRHNA, SNTAGT. The CDR3: CASSDNSGANVLTF. The CDR3 DNA is TGTGCCAGCAGTGATAATTCTGGGGCCAACGTCCTGACTTTC.

The chain employs TRBV7-6 and TRBJ2-7, with 9 bases matching TRBD1. V trimming: 1 base; J trimming: 3 bases; junction bases outside the gene matches: 13. The CDR3 has 18 amino acids. The V gene's germline CDR1 is SGHVS and CDR2 FNYEAQ. This chain's CDR3 is CASSLVLIGRDRVYEQYF. The CDR3 bases are TGTGCCAGCAGCTTAGTGTTGATTGGGCGGGACAGGGTCTACGAGCAGTACTTC.

V is TRBV6-5 and J is TRBJ2-5; 13 nucleotides agree with TRBD2. The CDR3 loop spans 15 amino acids. Trimming at V came to 5 bases and at J to 3 bases, leaving 3 bases not matched to a gene. The germline V gene has CDR1 MNHEY and CDR2 SVGAGI. The CDR3 spells CASSRLAGGEETQYF. The DNA of the CDR3 is TGTGCCAGCAGTCGACTAGCGGGGGGCGAAGAGACCCAGTACTTC.

This rearrangement joins TRBV9 to TRBJ2-2; D is perhaps TRBD2 (6 bases). The CDR3 is made up of 16 amino acids. CDR1 is SGDLS and CDR2 is YYNGEE in the germline V gene. Trimming removed 3 bases at V and 0 bases at J, with 12 bases between. The CDR3 is CASSAREQANTGELFF. Here the CDR3 DNA reads TGTGCCAGCAGCGCCCGGGAGCAGGCGAACACCGGGGAGCTGTTTTTT.

The V call is TRBV5-1, the J call TRBJ2-5, with D possibly TRBD2 on 6 matching bases. CDR1 SGHRS and CDR2 YFSETQ come from the germline V gene. The ends were cut back, 4 bases at V and 5 bases at J, with 21 bases in the middle. The CDR3 extends over 16 amino acids. This chain's CDR3 is CASSVRVDGGVETQYF. The CDR3, as DNA: TGCGCCAGCAGCGTAAGGGTCGACGGGGGTGTGGAGACCCAGTACTTC.

As DNA, the CDR3 is TGTGCCAGTAGTATAGTCTCGACAGGTAGGCCCTACAATGAGCAGTTCTTC. The encoded protein is CASSIVSTGRPYNEQFF. This rearrangement joins TRBV19 to TRBJ2-1; D possibly corresponds to TRBD1 (6 bases). Per germline, CDR1 LNHDA and CDR2 SQIVND (reference sequence). The V end lost 1 base, the J end lost 2 bases, and 15 bases lay between the germline ends. The CDR3 contains 17 residues.

The chain joins TRBV4-1 to TRBJ2-7; TRBD1 agrees at 7 bases. CDR3 length: 16 residues. V shed 0 bases, J shed 0 bases, and the junction held 5 bases outside the gene matches. CDR1 and CDR2 (germline): MGHRA, YSYEKL. Here the CDR3 DNA reads TGCGCCAGCAGCCAAGATGTACAGGGGAGCTCCTACGAGCAGTACTTC. Protein sequence: CASSQDVQGSSYEQYF.

The rearrangement links TRBV9 to TRBJ1-2; D is uncertain. The CDR3 is 14 residues long. Germline V CDR1 and CDR2: SGDLS, YYNGEE. V gave up 0 bases and J gave up 4 bases, with 10 bases separating them. As DNA, the CDR3 is TGTGCCAGCAGCGTAGCCCCTGCTACCTATGGCTACACCTTC. Translation: CASSVAPATYGYTF.

CDR3 sequence reads: CASSLIRGVQETQYF. CDR3 bases: TGTGCCAGCAGCTTGATACGGGGGGTACAAGAGACCCAGTACTTC. This sequence joins TRBV5-8 and TRBJ2-5, with 7 bases aligning to TRBD2. V trimming: 1 base; J trimming: 2 bases; junction bases outside the gene matches: 5. The CDR3 runs to 15 residues. Germline V gives CDR1 SGHTS, CDR2 YDEGEE.

V and J are TRBV3-1 (or the pseudogene TRBV3-2) and TRBJ1-5; D unclear. Trimming left V 3 bases short and J 7 bases short, with 13 bases between. The CDR3 length is 14 residues. The germline CDR1 and CDR2 sequences are LGHDT and YNNKEL (reference sequence). CDR3 amino acids: CASSQGFEGQPQHF. The CDR3 DNA reads TGTGCCAGCAGCCAGGGCTTTGAGGGACAGCCCCAGCATTTT.